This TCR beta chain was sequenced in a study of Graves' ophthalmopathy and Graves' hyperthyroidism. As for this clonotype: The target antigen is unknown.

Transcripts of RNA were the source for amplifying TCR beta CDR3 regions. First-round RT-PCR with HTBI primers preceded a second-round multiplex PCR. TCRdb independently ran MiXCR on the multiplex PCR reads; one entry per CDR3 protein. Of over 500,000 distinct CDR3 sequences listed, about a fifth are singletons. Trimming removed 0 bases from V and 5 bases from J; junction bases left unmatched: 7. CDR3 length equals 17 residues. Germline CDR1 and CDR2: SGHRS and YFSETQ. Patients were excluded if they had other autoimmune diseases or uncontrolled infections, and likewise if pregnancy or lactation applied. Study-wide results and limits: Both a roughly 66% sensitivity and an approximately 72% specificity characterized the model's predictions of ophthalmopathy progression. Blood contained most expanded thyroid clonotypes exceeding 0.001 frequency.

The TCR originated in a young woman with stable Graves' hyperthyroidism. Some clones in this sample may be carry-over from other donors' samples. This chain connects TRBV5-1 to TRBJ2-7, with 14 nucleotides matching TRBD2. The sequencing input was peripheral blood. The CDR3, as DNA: TGCGCCAGCAGCTTGGGGACAGCGGGACTAGCGGGGGACGAGCAGTACTTC. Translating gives CASSLGTAGLAGDEQYF.